The 6 T cell receptor beta chains presented below share a single source sample, sequenced in a study of blood T cell repertoires in COVID-19. Some clones are missing from TCRdb's copy, which holds only in-frame ones; the method was immunoSEQ multiplex PCR. Of 200,000 to 250,000 clones in the sample, 65% to 85% were seen once. The sample was peripheral blood. These receptors were taken from a woman in her 30s who had recovered from COVID-19.

The chain uses TRBV5-1 and TRBJ2-1; TRBD2 agrees at 10 bases. The V gene end was trimmed by 7 bases and the J gene end by 5 bases; junction bases not matched to a gene: 3. The germline gives CDR1 SGHRS, CDR2 YFSETQ. This CDR3 has 13 residues. CDR3 protein: CASLAGENNEQFF. The CDR3 bases are TGCGCCAGCCTAGCGGGAGAGAACAATGAGCAGTTCTTC.

The V and J genes are TRBV6-1 and TRBJ1-1; the D is unclear. V lost 3 bases and J 1 base, leaving 15 bases between the germline ends. Germline assignment: CDR1 MNHNS and CDR2 SASEGT. CDR3 length: 16 amino acids. CDR3 nucleotide sequence: TGTGCCAGCAGTGACGGCGCGGGCCTTAAGAACACTGAAGCTTTCTTT. It yields the protein CASSDGAGLKNTEAFF.

This clone showed up just a few times. The chain uses TRBV27 and TRBJ1-5; perhaps TRBD1 as D (5 bases). Trimming pared 3 bases from V and 7 bases from J, leaving 13 bases between. Germline CDR1 and CDR2: MNHEY and SMNVEV (reference sequence). The CDR3 is 14 amino acids. The CDR3 protein is CASSFRASIQPQHF. The CDR3 DNA reads TGTGCCAGCAGTTTCAGGGCCAGTATCCAGCCCCAGCATTTT.

The CDR3 loop is CASSISGRRSGELFF. The CDR3 bases are TGTGCCAGTAGTATCAGCGGGAGACGATCCGGGGAGCTGTTTTTT. The V gene is TRBV19, the J gene TRBJ2-2; 8 nucleotides align to TRBD2. Unmatched junction bases numbered 6, after V lost 3 bases and J lost 6 bases. The CDR3 has 15 amino acids. CDR1 is LNHDA and CDR2 is SQIVND in the germline V gene (reference sequence).

J is TRBJ2-1 and V is TRBV28; TRBD2 matches at 11 bases. V was clipped by 1 base and J by 7 bases; unmatched bases: 6. This CDR3 has 16 amino acids. Germline V gene data show CDR1 as MDHEN and CDR2 as SYDVKM. CDR3 loop: CASSLLAGGPWNEQFF. CDR3 in DNA: TGTGCCAGCAGTTTATTAGCGGGAGGGCCTTGGAATGAGCAGTTCTTC.

The sample holds one count of this clone. The J gene is TRBJ2-3, the V gene TRBV25-1, with TRBD1 matching over 7 bases. Trimming at V came to 6 bases and at J to 2 bases, leaving 2 bases not matched to a gene. The CDR3 has 13 amino acids. Germline V gene data show CDR1 as MGHDK and CDR2 as SYGVNS. CDR3 amino acids: CASRGTATDTQYF. The CDR3 coding sequence is TGTGCCAGCAGGGGGACAGCCACAGATACGCAGTATTTT.